The following is a TCR beta chain sequence with its context. What it binds is unknown. These data are taken from a study of Ad26.COV2.S vaccination and SARS-CoV-2 variants. Regarding the study as a whole: Vaccine recipients showed a spike-specific TCR breadth that was higher than in placebo recipients.

This sample's treatment: roughly 20 received Ad26.COV2.S at low or high dose, single or two shots; several received placebo; per-sample allocation not given. Sampling was done on day 63 after the first vaccine or placebo injection. Profiled with immunoSEQ multiplex PCR; TCRdb holds only in-frame clones, not every one. The sample consists of about 470,000 clones, around 91% of them appearing once. This receptor was identified in a person between 18 and 59 years old who received the Ad26.COV2.S COVID-19 vaccine or a placebo. Sequenced material: peripheral blood, taken in a trial of Ad26.COV2.S vaccine versus placebo.

The DNA of the CDR3 is TGTGCCAGCAGCTCGACAGGGTTGGGCACCGGGGAGCTGTTTTTT. Amino acids: CASSSTGLGTGELFF. The chain is built from TRBV27 and TRBJ2-2; TRBD1 matches 7 bases. Germline V gene lookup returns CDR1 MNHEY and CDR2 SMNVEV (reference sequence). Trimming removed 6 bases from V and 4 bases from J; junction bases left unmatched: 8. The CDR3 contains 15 residues.